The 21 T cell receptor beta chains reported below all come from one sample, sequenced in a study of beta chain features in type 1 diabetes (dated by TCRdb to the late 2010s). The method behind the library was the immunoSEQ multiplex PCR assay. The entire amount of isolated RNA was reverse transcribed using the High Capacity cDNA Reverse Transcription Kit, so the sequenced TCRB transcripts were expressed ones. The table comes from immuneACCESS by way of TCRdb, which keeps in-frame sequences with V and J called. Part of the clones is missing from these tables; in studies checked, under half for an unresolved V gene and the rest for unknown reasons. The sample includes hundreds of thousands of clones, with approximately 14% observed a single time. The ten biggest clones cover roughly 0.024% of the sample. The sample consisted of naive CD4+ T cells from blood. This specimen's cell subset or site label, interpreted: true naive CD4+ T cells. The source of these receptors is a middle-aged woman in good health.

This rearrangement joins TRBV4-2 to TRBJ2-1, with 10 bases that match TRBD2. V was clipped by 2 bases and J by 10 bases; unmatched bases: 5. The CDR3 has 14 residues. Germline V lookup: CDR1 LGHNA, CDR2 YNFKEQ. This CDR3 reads CASSQPLAGDEQFF. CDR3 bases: TGTGCCAGCAGCCAACCCCTAGCGGGGGACGAGCAGTTCTTC.

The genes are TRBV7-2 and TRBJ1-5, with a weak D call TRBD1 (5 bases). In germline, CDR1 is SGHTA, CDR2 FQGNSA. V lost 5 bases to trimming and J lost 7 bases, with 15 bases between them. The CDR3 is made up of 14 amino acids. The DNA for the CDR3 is TGTGCCAGCAGCGGGGCGGGGAGTGAGCAGCCCCAGCATTTT. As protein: CASSGAGSEQPQHF.

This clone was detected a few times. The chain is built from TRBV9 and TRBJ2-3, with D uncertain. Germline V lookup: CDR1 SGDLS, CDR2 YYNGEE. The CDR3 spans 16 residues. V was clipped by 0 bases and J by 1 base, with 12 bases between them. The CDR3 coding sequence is TGTGCCAGCAGCGTAGAGGCGGCCCGTGGCACAGATACGCAGTATTTT. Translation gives CASSVEAARGTDTQYF.

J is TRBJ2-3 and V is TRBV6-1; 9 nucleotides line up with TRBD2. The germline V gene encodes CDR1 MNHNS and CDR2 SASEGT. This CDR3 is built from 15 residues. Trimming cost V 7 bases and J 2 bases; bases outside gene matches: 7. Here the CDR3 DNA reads TGTGCCAGCAAGGAGCGGGGGGCCTCCACAGATACGCAGTATTTT. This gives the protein CASKERGASTDTQYF.

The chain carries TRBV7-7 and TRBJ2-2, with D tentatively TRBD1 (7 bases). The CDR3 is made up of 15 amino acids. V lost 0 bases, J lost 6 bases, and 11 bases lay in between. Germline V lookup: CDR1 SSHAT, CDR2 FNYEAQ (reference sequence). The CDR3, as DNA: TGTGCCAGCAGCTTAGCCCAGGGGGGACCCGGGGAGCTGTTTTTT. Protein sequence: CASSLAQGGPGELFF.

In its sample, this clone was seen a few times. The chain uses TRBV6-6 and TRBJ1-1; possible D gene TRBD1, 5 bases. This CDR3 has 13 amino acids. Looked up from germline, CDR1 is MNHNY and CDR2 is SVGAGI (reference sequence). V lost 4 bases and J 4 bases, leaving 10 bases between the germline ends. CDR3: CASSSRGSTEAFF. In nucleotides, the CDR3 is TGTGCCAGCAGTTCAAGGGGTTCCACTGAAGCTTTCTTT.

The CDR3 loop reads CAISNKPGVATSTATDTQYF. CDR3 bases: TGTGCCATCAGTAACAAACCGGGGGTGGCAACCTCGACGGCCACAGATACGCAGTATTTT. The chain carries TRBV10-3 and TRBJ2-3; the D gene is possibly TRBD2 (6 bases). Germline V gene lookup returns CDR1 ENHRY and CDR2 SYGVKD. The CDR3 has 20 amino acids. Trimming took 5 bases from V and 2 from J, leaving 29 bases between them.

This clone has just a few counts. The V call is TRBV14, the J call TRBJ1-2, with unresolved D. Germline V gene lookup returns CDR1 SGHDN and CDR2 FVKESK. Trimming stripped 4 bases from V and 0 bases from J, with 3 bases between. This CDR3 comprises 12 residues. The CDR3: CASSPANYGYTF. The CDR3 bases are TGTGCCAGCAGCCCAGCTAACTATGGCTACACCTTC.

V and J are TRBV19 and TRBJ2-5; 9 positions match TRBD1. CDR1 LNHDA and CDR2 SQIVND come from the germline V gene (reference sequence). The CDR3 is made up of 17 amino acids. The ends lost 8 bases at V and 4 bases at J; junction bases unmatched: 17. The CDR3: CASPGQGPLRPPETQYF. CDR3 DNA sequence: TGTGCCAGTCCGGGACAGGGTCCCCTCCGACCCCCAGAGACCCAGTACTTC.

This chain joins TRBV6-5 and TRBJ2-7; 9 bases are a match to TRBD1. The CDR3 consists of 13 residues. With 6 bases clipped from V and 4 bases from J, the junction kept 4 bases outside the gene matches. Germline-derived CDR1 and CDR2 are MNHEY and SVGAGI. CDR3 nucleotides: TGTGCCAGCAGGATTGGACAGGGGTACGAGCAGTACTTC. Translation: CASRIGQGYEQYF.

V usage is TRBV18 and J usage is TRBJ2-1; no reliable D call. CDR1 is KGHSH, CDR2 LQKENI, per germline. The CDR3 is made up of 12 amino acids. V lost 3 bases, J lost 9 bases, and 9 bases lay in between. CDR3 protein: CASSPTSGEQFF. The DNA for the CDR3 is TGTGCCAGCTCACCCACGTCCGGTGAGCAGTTCTTC.

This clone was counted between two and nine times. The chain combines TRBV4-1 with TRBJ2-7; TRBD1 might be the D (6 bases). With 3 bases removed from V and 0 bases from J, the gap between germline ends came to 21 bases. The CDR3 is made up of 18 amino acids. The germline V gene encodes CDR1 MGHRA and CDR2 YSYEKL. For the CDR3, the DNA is TGCGCCAGCAGCCACCCATCTGGGGACACGGTATACTCCTACGAGCAGTACTTC. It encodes CASSHPSGDTVYSYEQYF.

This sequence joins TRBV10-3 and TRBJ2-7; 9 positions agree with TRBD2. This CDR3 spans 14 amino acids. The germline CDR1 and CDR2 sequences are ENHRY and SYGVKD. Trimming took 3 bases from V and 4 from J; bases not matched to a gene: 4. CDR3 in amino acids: CAISDLAGKYEQYF. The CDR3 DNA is TGTGCCATCAGTGATCTAGCGGGAAAATACGAGCAGTACTTC.

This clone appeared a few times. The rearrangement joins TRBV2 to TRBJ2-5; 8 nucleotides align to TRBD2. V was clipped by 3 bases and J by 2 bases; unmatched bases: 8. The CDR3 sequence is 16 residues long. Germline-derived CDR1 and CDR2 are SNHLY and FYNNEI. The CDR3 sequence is CASSDILADQQETQYF. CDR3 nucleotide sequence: TGTGCCAGCAGTGATATACTAGCGGACCAGCAAGAGACCCAGTACTTC.

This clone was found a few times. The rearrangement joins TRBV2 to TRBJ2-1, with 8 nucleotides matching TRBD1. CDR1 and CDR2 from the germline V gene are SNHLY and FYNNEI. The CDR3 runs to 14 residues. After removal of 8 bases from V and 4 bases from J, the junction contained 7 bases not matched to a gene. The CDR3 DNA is TGTGCCAGCCAAGACAGGGGAACATACAATGAGCAGTTCTTC. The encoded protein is CASQDRGTYNEQFF.

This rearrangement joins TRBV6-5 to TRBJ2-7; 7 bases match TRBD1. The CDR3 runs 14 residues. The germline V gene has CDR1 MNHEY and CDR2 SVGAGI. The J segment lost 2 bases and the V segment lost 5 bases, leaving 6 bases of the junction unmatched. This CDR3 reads CASSVTGLAYEQYF. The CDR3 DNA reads TGTGCCAGCAGTGTGACAGGGCTGGCCTACGAGCAGTACTTC.

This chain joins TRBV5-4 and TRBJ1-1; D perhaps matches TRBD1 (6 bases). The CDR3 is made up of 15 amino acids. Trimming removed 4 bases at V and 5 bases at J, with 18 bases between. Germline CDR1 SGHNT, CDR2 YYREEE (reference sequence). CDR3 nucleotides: TGTGCCAGCAGCCCCGGGGGAGGGGGTGGGACTGAAGCTTTCTTT. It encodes CASSPGGGGGTEAFF.

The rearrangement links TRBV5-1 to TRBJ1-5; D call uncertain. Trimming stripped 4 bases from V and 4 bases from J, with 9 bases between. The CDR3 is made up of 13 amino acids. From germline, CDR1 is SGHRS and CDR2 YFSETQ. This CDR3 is CASSIRGNQPQHF. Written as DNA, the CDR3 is TGCGCCAGCAGCATCCGGGGTAATCAGCCCCAGCATTTT.

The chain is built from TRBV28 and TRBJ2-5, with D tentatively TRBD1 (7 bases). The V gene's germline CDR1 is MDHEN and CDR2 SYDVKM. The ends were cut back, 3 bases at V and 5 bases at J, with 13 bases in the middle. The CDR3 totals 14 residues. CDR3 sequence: CASSFTRGEETQYF. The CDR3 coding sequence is TGTGCCAGCAGTTTTACCAGGGGGGAGGAGACCCAGTACTTC.

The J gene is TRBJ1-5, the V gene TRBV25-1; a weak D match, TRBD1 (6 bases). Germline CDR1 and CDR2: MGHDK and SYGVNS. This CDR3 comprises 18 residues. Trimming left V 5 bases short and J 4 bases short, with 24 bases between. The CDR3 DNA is TGTGCCAGCAGTTCCTCCGAGGGGGGGCCGGCAATTAATCAGCCCCAGCATTTT. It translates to CASSSSEGGPAINQPQHF.

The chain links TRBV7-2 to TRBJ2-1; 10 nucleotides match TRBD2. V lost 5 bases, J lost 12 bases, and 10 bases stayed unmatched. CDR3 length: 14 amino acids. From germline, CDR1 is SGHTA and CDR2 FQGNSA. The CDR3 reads CASSPRSGGGAQFF. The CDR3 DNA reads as TGTGCCAGCAGCCCGAGAAGCGGGGGGGGAGCGCAGTTCTTC.